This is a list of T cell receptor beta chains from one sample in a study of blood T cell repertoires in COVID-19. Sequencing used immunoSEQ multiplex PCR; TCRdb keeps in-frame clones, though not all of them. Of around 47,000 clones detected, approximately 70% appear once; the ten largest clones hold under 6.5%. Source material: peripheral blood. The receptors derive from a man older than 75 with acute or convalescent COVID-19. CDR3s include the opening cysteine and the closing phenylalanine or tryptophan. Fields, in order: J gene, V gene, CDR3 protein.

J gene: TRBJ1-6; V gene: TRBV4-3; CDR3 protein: CASSPHGGEAYNSPLHF
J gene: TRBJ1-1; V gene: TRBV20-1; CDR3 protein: CSASGGTGIGTEAFF
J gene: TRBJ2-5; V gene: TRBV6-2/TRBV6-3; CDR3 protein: CASSILRQETQYF
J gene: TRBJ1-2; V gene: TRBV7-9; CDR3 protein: CASSSPAAGYTF
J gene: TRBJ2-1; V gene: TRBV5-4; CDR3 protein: CASSAPRSGGNNEQFF
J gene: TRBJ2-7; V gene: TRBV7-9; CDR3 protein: CASSSGTGAYEQYF
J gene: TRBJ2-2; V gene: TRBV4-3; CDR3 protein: CASSPSAAGELFF
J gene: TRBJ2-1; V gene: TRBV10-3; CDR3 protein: CAISGQREGLNEQFF
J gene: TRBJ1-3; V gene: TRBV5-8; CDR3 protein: CASSLPPEHTIYF
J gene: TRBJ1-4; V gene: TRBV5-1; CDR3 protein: CASSSGQGGEKLFF
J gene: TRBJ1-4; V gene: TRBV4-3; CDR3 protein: CASSQGVLAGEEKLFF
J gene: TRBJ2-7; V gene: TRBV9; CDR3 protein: CASSGEGYEQYF
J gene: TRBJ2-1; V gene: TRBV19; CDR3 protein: CASSMGLAGAIEQFF
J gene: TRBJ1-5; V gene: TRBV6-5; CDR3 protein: CASIGDLGNQPQHF
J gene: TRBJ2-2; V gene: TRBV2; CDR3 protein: CASSEGPPGTSGSGELFF
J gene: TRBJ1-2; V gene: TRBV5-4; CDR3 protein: CASSLDSRGHGYTF
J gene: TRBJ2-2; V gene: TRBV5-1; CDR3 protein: CASSLGGLSSGELFF
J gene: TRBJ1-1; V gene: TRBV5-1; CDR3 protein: CASSSTGGAGKNTEAFF
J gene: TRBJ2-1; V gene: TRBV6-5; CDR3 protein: CATQREMANEQFF
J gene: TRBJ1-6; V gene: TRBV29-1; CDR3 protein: CNLPDRRNSPLHF
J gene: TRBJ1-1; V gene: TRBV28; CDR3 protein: CASSLGRDLTEAFF
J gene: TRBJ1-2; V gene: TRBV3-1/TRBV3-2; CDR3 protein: CASSQEGVNGYTF
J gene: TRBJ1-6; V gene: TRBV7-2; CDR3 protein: CASSSSRRNSPLHF
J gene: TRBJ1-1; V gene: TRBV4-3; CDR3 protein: CASSDGTGRSFF